Listed below are T cell receptor beta chains from one sample, sequenced in a study of breast tumors, draining lymph nodes, adjacent tissues. TCRdb passed the multiplex PCR reads through MiXCR, listing each CDR3 protein once. Seen here are about 140,000 distinct CDR3 sequences, about a fifth observed once, and the top ten hold around 2.7%. The material sequenced was axillary lymph node tissue. The source of these receptors is a female donor with breast cancer. Some clones in this sample may be carry-over from other donors' samples. The CDR3 runs from the conserved cysteine through the conserved F or W. The order of the fields is V gene, J gene, clone size, D gene, CDR3 DNA, CDR3 protein. D genes are given only for firm matches. A row's size may be missing; if present it is once, few, many or a size class.

v_call: TRBV28; j_call: TRBJ2-1; clone_size: few; d_call: TRBD2; cdr3_nt: TGTGCCAGCAATTCTCCTAGCGGAGTAAACAATGAGCAGTTCTTC; cdr3_aa: CASNSPSGVNNEQFF
v_call: TRBV7-9; j_call: TRBJ1-2; clone_size: many; d_call: TRBD1; cdr3_nt: TGTGCCAGCAGCTTAAGGGACAGATACTATGGCTACACCTTC; cdr3_aa: CASSLRDRYYGYTF
v_call: TRBV12-5; j_call: TRBJ2-3; clone_size: many; d_call: -; cdr3_nt: TGTGCTAGTGGTTTGGGGGACCGCGGCACAGATACGCAGTATTTT; cdr3_aa: CASGLGDRGTDTQYF
v_call: TRBV29-1; j_call: TRBJ2-5; clone_size: many; d_call: TRBD1; cdr3_nt: TGCAGCGTCTCGGACAGGTCAAGGGAGACCCAGTACTTC; cdr3_aa: CSVSDRSRETQYF
v_call: TRBV6-6; j_call: TRBJ2-7; clone_size: many; d_call: TRBD2; cdr3_nt: TGTGCCAGCAGTTACTCGAGGACTAGCGATACCTACGAGCAGTACTTC; cdr3_aa: CASSYSRTSDTYEQYF
v_call: TRBV9; j_call: TRBJ1-6; clone_size: many; d_call: -; cdr3_nt: TGTGCCAGCAGCGCATCCTCTACCGGGACCTATAATTCACCCCTCCACTTT; cdr3_aa: CASSASSTGTYNSPLHF
v_call: TRBV3-1; j_call: TRBJ2-5; clone_size: few; d_call: TRBD1; cdr3_nt: TGTGCCAGCAGCCAAGTGCAGGGGGCCCCAAGGCTCGAGACCCAGTACTTC; cdr3_aa: CASSQVQGAPRLETQYF
v_call: TRBV9; j_call: TRBJ1-2; clone_size: many; d_call: TRBD1; cdr3_nt: TGTGCCAGCAGCGTAGCAGGGGGTTATGGCTACACCTTC; cdr3_aa: CASSVAGGYGYTF
v_call: TRBV7-8; j_call: TRBJ2-2; clone_size: many; d_call: TRBD2; cdr3_nt: TGTGCCAGCAGCTTAGCCCGGGGGGGACACACCGGGGAGCTGTTTTTT; cdr3_aa: CASSLARGGHTGELFF
v_call: TRBV28; j_call: TRBJ2-3; clone_size: few; d_call: TRBD2; cdr3_nt: TGTGCCAGCAGCAGCGGGAGGGGAGATACGCAGTATTTT; cdr3_aa: CASSSGRGDTQYF
v_call: TRBV28; j_call: TRBJ2-5; clone_size: few; d_call: -; cdr3_nt: TGTGCCAGCAGACCCCGAGTTCAAGAGACCCAGTACTTC; cdr3_aa: CASRPRVQETQYF
v_call: TRBV7-9; j_call: TRBJ1-4; clone_size: many; d_call: -; cdr3_nt: TGTGCCAGCAGTTTGGACACCACTAATGAAAAACTGTTTTTT; cdr3_aa: CASSLDTTNEKLFF
v_call: TRBV2; j_call: TRBJ2-7; clone_size: many; d_call: TRBD1; cdr3_nt: TGTGCCAGCAGTGAAGCCCCTGGGACAGTTTCCTACGAGCAGTACTTC; cdr3_aa: CASSEAPGTVSYEQYF
v_call: TRBV9; j_call: TRBJ2-1; clone_size: many; d_call: TRBD2; cdr3_nt: TGTGCCAGCAGCGTAGTTGGTAGCGGGACAAATGAGCAGTTCTTC; cdr3_aa: CASSVVGSGTNEQFF
v_call: TRBV19; j_call: TRBJ1-2; clone_size: -; d_call: TRBD1; cdr3_nt: TGTGCCTGTAGGCCCCAGGGGGCTGGTTATAGCTATGGCTACACCTTC; cdr3_aa: CACRPQGAGYSYGYTF
v_call: TRBV4-3; j_call: TRBJ2-7; clone_size: many; d_call: TRBD1; cdr3_nt: TGCGCCAGCAGCCAAGATACCAGGGGGCCCTACGAGCAGTACTTC; cdr3_aa: CASSQDTRGPYEQYF
v_call: TRBV29-1; j_call: TRBJ2-1; clone_size: many; d_call: -; cdr3_nt: TGCAGCGTTACGACAGGGGAGGGTACCTACAATGAGCAGTTCTTC; cdr3_aa: CSVTTGEGTYNEQFF
v_call: TRBV18; j_call: TRBJ2-7; clone_size: many; d_call: -; cdr3_nt: TGTGCCAGCTCACCCGGCCCATACTACGAGCAGTACTTC; cdr3_aa: CASSPGPYYEQYF
v_call: TRBV7-6; j_call: TRBJ2-2; clone_size: many; d_call: TRBD1; cdr3_nt: TGTGCCAGCAGCCGGGACAGGGGACTACTAGCGTCCAACACCGGGGAGCTGTTTTTT; cdr3_aa: CASSRDRGLLASNTGELFF
v_call: TRBV9; j_call: TRBJ2-3; clone_size: many; d_call: -; cdr3_nt: TGTGCCAGCAGCGTTAGCGGCCCTAGCACAGATACGCAGTATTTT; cdr3_aa: CASSVSGPSTDTQYF
v_call: TRBV6-5; j_call: TRBJ2-3; clone_size: many; d_call: TRBD2; cdr3_nt: TGTGCCAGCAGCAATAGCGGGTCTAGCACAGATACGCAGTATTTT; cdr3_aa: CASSNSGSSTDTQYF
v_call: TRBV5-1; j_call: TRBJ2-7; clone_size: many; d_call: -; cdr3_nt: TGCGCCAGCCACGAGGTGTACGAGCAGTACTTC; cdr3_aa: CASHEVYEQYF
v_call: TRBV29-1; j_call: TRBJ2-3; clone_size: many; d_call: -; cdr3_nt: TGCAGCGTTGATGAGTTAACAGATACGCAGTATTTT; cdr3_aa: CSVDELTDTQYF
v_call: TRBV7-2; j_call: TRBJ1-4; clone_size: -; d_call: -; cdr3_nt: TGTGCCAGCAGCTTAGACCCCCTTCGGAGTGCAACTAATGAAAAACTGTCTTTT; cdr3_aa: CASSLDPLRSATNEKLSF
v_call: TRBV20-1; j_call: TRBJ1-5; clone_size: many; d_call: -; cdr3_nt: TGCAGTGCAACCGACAGGACCTATAGCAATCAGCCCCAGCATTTT; cdr3_aa: CSATDRTYSNQPQHF
v_call: TRBV20-1; j_call: TRBJ1-5; clone_size: many; d_call: -; cdr3_nt: TGCAGTGCTAGAGTAAGCAGCAATAGCAATCAGCCCCAGCATTTT; cdr3_aa: CSARVSSNSNQPQHF